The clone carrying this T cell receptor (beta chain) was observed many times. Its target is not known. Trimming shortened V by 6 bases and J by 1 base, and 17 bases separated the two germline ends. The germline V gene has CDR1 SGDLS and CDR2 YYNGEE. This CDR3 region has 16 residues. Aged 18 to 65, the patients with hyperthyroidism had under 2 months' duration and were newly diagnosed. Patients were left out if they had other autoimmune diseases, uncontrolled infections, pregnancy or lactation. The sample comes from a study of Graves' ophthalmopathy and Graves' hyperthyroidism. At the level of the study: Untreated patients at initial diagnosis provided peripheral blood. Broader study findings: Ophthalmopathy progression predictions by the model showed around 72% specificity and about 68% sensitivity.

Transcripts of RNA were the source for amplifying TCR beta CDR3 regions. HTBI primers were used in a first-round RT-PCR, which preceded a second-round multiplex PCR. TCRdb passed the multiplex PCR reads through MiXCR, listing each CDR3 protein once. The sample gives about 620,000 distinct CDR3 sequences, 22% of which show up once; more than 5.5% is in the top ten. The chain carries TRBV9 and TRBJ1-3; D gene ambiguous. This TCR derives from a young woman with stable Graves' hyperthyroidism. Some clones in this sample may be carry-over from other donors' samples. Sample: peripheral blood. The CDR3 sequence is CASTDSLGGSGNTIYF. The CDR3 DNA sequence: TGTGCCAGCACCGACTCCTTAGGAGGTTCTGGAAACACCATATATTTT.